Sequencing of this T cell receptor beta chain was carried out in a study of cytomegalovirus exposure and HLA in healthy donors. The PCR was carried out with 60 Vbeta primers and 13 Jbeta primers. Here immunoSEQ multiplex PCR was the method, and the copy in TCRdb shows in-frame clones only, minus some. The sample holds about 140,000 clones, approximately 75% seen once. This clone appeared a few times. Trimming removed 7 bases from V and 1 base from J, with 5 bases in between. This CDR3 contains 12 residues. CDR1 and CDR2 from the germline V gene are LNHDA and SQIVND (reference sequence). The chain has TRBV19 and TRBJ1-5; unclear D gene. This clonotype was obtained from a male donor in good health and CMV-seronegative. The sequencing sample was made of PBMCs. CDR3: CASKSSNQPQHF. The CDR3 nucleotides are TGTGCCAGTAAAAGCAGCAATCAGCCCCAGCATTTT.